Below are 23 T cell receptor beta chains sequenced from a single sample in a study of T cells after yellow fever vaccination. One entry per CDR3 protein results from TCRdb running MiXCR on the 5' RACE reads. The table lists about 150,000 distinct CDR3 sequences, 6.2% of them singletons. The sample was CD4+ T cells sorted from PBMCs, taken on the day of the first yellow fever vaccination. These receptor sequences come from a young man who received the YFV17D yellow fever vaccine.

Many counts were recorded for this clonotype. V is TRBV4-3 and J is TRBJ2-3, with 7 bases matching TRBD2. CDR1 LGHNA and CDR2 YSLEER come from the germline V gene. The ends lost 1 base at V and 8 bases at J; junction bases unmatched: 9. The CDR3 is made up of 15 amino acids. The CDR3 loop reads CASSQVWAGEGTQYF. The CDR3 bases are TGCGCCAGCAGCCAAGTATGGGCGGGGGAAGGTACGCAGTATTTT.

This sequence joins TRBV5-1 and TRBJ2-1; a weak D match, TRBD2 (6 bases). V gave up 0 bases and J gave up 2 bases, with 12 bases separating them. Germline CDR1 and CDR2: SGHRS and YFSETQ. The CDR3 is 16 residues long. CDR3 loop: CASSLAGGGTYNEQFF. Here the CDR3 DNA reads TGCGCCAGCAGCTTGGCCGGGGGTGGGACCTACAATGAGCAGTTCTTC.

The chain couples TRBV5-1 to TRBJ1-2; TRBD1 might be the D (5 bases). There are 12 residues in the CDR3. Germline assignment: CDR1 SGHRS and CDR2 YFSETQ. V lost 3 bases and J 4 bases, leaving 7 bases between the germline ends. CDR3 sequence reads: CASSWDLYGYTF. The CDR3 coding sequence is TGCGCCAGCAGCTGGGACCTCTATGGCTACACCTTC.

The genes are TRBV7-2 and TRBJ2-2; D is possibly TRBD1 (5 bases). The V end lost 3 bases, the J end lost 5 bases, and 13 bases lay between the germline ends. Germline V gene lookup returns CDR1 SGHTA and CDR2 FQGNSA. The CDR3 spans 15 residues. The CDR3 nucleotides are TGTGCCAGCAGCTTCGGCAGGGAAGTGACCGGGGAGCTGTTTTTT. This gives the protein CASSFGREVTGELFF. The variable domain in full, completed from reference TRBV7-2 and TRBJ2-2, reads GAGVSQSPSNKVTEKGKDVELRCDPISGHTALYWYRQSLGQGLEFLIYFQGNSAPDKSGLPSDRFSAERTGGSVSTLTIQRTQQEDSAVYLCASSFGREVTGELFFGEGSRLTVL.

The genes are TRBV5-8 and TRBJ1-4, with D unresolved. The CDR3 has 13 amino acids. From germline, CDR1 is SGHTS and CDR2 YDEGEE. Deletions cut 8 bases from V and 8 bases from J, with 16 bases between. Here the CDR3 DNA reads TGTGCCAGGGGCCCTGGGCTCCTCGAAAAACTGTTTTTT. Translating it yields CARGPGLLEKLFF.

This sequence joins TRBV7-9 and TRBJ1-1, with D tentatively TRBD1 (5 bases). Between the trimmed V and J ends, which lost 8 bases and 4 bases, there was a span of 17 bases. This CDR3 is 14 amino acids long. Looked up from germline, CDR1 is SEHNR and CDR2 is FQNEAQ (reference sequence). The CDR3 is CASYQGFGGTEAFF. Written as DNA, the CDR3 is TGTGCCAGCTACCAAGGGTTTGGGGGCACTGAAGCTTTCTTT.

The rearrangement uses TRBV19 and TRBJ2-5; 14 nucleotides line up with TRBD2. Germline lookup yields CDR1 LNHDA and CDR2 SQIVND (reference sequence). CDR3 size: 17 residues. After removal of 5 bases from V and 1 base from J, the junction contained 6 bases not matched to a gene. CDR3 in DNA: TGTGCCAGTAGTCCAGGGGGGACTAGCGGGGGCCAAGAGACCCAGTACTTC. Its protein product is CASSPGGTSGGQETQYF.

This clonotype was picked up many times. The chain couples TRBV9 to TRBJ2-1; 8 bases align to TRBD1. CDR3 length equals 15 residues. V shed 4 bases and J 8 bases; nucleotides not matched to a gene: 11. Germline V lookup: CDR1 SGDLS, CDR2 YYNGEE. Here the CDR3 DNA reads TGTGCCAGCAGCCCTCGGACAGGGATTGTGGATGAGCAGTTCTTC. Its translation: CASSPRTGIVDEQFF.

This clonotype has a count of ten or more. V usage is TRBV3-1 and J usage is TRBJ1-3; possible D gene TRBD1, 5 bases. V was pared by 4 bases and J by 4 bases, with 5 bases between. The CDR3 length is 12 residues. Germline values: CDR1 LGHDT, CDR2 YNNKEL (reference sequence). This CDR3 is CASSRGGNTIYF. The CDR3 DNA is TGTGCCAGCAGCCGGGGGGGAAACACCATATATTTT.

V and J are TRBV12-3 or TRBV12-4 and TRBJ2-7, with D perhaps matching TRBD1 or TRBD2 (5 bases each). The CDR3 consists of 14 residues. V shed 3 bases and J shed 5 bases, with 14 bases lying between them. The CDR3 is CASSLLGTRNEQYF. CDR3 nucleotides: TGTGCCAGCAGTTTGCTGGGGACGAGGAACGAGCAGTACTTC.

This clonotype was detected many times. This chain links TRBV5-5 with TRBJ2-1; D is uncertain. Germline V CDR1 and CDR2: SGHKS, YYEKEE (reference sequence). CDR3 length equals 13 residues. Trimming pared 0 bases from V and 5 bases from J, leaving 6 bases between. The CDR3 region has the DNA TGTGCCAGCAGCTTGGATCTAGACAATGAGCAGTTCTTC. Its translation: CASSLDLDNEQFF. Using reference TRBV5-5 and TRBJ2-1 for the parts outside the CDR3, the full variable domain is DAGVTQSPTHLIKTRGQQVTLRCSPISGHKSVSWYQQVLGQGPQFIFQYYEKEERGRGNFPDRFSARQFPNYSSELNVNALLLGDSALYLCASSLDLDNEQFFGPGTRLTVL.

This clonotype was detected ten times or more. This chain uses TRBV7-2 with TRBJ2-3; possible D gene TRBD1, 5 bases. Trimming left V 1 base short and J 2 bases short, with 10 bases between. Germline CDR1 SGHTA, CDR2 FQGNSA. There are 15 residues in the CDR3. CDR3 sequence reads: CASSLVGGHTDTQYF. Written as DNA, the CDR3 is TGTGCCAGCAGCTTAGTCGGCGGACACACAGATACGCAGTATTTT.

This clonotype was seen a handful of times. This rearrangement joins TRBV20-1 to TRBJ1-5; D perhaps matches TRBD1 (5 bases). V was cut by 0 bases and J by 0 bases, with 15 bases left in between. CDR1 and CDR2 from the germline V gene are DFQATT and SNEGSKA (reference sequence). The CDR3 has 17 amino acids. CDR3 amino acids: CSARERPGGYSNQPQHF. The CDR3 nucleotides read TGCAGTGCTAGAGAACGCCCCGGGGGTTATAGCAATCAGCCCCAGCATTTT.

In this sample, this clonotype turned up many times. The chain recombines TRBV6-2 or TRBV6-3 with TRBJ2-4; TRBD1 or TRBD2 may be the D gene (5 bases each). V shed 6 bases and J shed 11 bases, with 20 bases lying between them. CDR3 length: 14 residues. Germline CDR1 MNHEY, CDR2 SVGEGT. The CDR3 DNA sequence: TGTGCCAGCAGCCCACCTAGCAGGGCCTACCTTCAGTACTTC. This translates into CASSPPSRAYLQYF.

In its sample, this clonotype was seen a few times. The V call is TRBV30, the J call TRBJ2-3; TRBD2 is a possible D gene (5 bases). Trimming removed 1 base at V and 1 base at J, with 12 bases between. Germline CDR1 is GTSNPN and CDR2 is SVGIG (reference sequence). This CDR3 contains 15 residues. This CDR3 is CAWSGFRERTDTQYF. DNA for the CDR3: TGTGCCTGGAGTGGGTTCCGGGAACGCACAGATACGCAGTATTTT.

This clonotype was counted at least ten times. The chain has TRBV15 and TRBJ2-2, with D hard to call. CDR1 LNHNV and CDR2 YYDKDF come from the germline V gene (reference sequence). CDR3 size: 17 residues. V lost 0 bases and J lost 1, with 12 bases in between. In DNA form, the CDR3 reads TGTGCCACCAGCAGAGACCGAGGACCAGGGAACACCGGGGAGCTGTTTTTT. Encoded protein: CATSRDRGPGNTGELFF.

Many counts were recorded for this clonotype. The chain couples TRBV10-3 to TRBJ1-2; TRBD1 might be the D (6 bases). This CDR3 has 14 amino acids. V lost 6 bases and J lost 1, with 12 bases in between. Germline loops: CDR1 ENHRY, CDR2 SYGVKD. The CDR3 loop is CAISEQGINYGYTF. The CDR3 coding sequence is TGTGCCATCAGCGAACAGGGAATTAACTATGGCTACACCTTC.

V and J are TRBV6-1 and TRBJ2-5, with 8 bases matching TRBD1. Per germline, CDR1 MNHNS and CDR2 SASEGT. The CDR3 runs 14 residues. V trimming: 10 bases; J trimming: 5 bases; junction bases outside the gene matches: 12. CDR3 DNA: TGTGCCATCAGCAACTTGGCAGGGGGCGAGACCCAGTACTTC. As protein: CAISNLAGGETQYF.

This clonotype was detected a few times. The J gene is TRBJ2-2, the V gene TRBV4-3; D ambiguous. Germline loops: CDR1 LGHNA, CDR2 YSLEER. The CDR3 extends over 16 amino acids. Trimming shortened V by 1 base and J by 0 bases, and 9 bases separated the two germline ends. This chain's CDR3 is CASSQGDISNTGELFF. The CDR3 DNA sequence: TGCGCCAGCAGCCAAGGGGATATATCGAACACCGGGGAGCTGTTTTTT.

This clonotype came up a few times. CDR3 sequence (DNA): TGCAGCGTTGAATTATATTCCGGTGAAGCTTTCTTT. Protein sequence: CSVELYSGEAFF. The V and J genes are TRBV29-1 and TRBJ1-1; D gene unclear. Looked up from germline, CDR1 is SQVTM and CDR2 is ANQGSEA. This CDR3 comprises 12 residues. Trimming removed 2 bases from V and 7 bases from J, with 11 bases in between.

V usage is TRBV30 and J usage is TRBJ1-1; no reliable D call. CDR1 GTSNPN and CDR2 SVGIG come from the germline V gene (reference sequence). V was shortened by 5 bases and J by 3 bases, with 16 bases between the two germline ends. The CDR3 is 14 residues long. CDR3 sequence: CAWGPTFGDTEAFF. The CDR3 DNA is TGTGCCTGGGGTCCGACGTTCGGGGACACTGAAGCTTTCTTT.

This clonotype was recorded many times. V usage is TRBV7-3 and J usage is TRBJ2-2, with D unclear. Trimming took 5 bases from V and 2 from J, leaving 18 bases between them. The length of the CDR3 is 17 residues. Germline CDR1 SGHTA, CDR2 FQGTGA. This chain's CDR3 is CASSELRRRVNTGELFF. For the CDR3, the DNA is TGTGCCAGCAGCGAACTACGACGGAGAGTTAACACCGGGGAGCTGTTTTTT.

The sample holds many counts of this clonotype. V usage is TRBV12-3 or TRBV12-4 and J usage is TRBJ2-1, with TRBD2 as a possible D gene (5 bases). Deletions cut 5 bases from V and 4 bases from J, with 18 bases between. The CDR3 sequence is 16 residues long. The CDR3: CASSPRTFGAYNEQFF. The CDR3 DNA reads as TGTGCCAGCAGTCCTAGGACTTTCGGTGCTTACAATGAGCAGTTCTTC.